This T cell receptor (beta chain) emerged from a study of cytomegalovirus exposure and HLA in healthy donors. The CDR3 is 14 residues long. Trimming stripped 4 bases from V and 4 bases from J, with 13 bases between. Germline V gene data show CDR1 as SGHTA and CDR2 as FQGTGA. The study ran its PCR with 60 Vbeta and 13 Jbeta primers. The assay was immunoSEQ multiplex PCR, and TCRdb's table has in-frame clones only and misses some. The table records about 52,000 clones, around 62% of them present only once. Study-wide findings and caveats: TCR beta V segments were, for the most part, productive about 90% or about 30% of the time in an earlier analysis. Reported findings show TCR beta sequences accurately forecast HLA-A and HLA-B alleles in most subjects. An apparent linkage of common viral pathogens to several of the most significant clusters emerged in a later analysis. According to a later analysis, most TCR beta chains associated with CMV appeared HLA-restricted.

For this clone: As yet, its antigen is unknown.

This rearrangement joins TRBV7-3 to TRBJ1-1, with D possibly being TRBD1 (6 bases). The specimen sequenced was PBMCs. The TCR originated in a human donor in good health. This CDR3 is CASSSRGGATEAFF. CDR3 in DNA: TGTGCCAGCAGCTCTAGGGGGGGAGCCACTGAAGCTTTCTTT.